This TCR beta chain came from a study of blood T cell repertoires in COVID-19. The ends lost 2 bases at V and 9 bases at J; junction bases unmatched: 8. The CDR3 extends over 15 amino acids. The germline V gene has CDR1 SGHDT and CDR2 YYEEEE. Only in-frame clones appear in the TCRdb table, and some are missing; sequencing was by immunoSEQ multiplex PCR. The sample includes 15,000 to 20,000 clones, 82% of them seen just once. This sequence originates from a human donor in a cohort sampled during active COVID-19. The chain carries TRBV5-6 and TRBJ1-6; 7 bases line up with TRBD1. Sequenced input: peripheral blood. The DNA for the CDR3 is TGTGCCAGCAGCTTTACGACAGGGTCGGGTTCACCCCTCCACTTT. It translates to CASSFTTGSGSPLHF. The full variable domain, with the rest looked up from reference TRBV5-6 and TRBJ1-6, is DAGVTQSPTHLIKTRGQQVTLRCSPKSGHDTVSWYQQALGQGPQFIFQYYEEEERQRGNFPDRFSGHQFPNYSSELNVNALLLGDSALYLCASSFTTGSGSPLHFGNGTRLTVT.